This T cell receptor beta chain appears in the sequencing data of a study of blood T cells in healthy people across ages. A J-beta primer mix and a sample-barcoded 5' primer were used in a second PCR of roughly 6 to 11 cycles. One entry per CDR3 protein, called by TCRdb with MiXCR from the 5' RACE reads. The sample has around 1,000,000 distinct CDR3 sequences, approximately 26% seen once. Study outcomes and limitations: It was found that TCR beta diversity correlated strongly with the percentage of naive T cells.

The CDR3 consists of 13 residues. Germline V gives CDR1 SQVTM, CDR2 ANQGSEA. As for this clonotype: What it binds is unknown. Relative to the germline gene, one junction end is altered; a read error may explain this.

Each sample yielded at least 5 micrograms of PBMC total RNA. These records were also assigned to another study, of T cells of mothers and their children. This second report adds: Samples came from a few healthy Caucasian mothers and their six children. The study found slightly higher but non-significant overlap in related versus unrelated mother-child pairs.

The chain links TRBV29-1 to TRBJ2-5; D is unresolved. The DNA end favors TRBJ2-1, so the J call may be wrong. Sequenced sample: blood. This TCR came from a girl aged 2-10 years in good health. In DNA form, the CDR3 reads TGCAGCGTAAACCAATTACTCTACGATGAGCAGTTCTTC. Residues: CSVNQLLYDEQFF.